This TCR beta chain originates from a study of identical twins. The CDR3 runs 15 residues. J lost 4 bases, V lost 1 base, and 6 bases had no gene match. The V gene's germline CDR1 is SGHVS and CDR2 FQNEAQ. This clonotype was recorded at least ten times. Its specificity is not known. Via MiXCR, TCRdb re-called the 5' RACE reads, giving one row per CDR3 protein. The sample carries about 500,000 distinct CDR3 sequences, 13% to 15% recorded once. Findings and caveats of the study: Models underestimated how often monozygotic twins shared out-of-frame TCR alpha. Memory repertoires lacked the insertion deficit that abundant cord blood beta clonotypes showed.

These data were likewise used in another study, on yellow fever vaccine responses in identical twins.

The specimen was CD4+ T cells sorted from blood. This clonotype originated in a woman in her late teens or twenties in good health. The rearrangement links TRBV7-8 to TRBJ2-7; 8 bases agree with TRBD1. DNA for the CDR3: TGTGCCAGCAGCTTAGAAACAGGGGGGCCGTACGAGCAGTACTTC. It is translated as CASSLETGGPYEQYF. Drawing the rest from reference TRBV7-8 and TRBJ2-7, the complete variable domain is GAGVSQSPRYKVAKRGQDVALRCDPISGHVSLFWYQQALGQGPEFLTYFQNEAQLDKSGLPSDRFFAERPEGSVSTLKIQRTQQEDSAVYLCASSLETGGPYEQYFGPGTRLTVT.